The present TCR beta chain was sequenced within a study of T cell clones after liver transplantation. Study-wide context: HCV positivity affected three of eight recipients; the rest lacked autoimmune or viral indications. Study conclusions and caveats: Graft donor-reactive T cells possibly entered the graft instead of undergoing deletion.

The CDR3 spans 14 residues. V dropped 5 bases and J dropped 8 bases, with 18 bases sitting between them. Germline assignment: CDR1 MDHEN and CDR2 SYDVKM. Here immunoSEQ multiplex PCR was the method, and the copy in TCRdb shows in-frame clones only, minus some. Of about 99,000 clones in the sample, under 90% were seen once. Comment on this clone: The antigen is not known.

This receptor was taken from a human patient who received a liver transplant. These T cells may partly come from the graft donor. The sequenced sample was CD4+ T cells from blood, obtained around 4 years after liver transplant. This chain uses TRBV28 with TRBJ1-2, with TRBD1 as a possible D gene (6 bases). CDR3 residues: CASSRWGAGWGYTF. The CDR3 DNA reads TGTGCCAGCAGTCGCTGGGGGGCGGGGTGGGGCTACACCTTC.